Each of the 5 T cell receptor beta chains below was sequenced from the same sample in a study of OX40 agonist ivuxolimab in advanced cancers. Only in-frame clones appear in the TCRdb table, and some are missing; sequencing was by immunoSEQ multiplex PCR. The profile shows about 34,000 clones, roughly four fifths of them singletons. Specimen: CD4+ or CD8+ T cells sorted from blood, collected in a trial of the OX40 agonist ivuxolimab. These receptors all stem from an adult with an advanced solid tumor such as melanoma, head and neck, liver or kidney cancer.

The rearrangement joins TRBV18 to TRBJ2-3; D unresolved. V was shortened by 3 bases and J by 1 base, with 8 bases between the two germline ends. This CDR3 region has 14 residues. Germline CDR1 reads KGHSH; CDR2 reads LQKENI. CDR3 DNA: TGTGCCAGCTCACCGGTAGGTCGCACAGATACGCAGTATTTT. Encoded protein: CASSPVGRTDTQYF.

The chain uses TRBV6-1 and TRBJ1-3, with TRBD1 identical over 8 bases. CDR1 is MNHNS, CDR2 SASEGT, per germline. This CDR3 contains 14 residues. V lost 6 bases, J lost 6 bases, and 7 bases stayed unmatched. Here the CDR3 reads CASSPGQGTNTIYF. CDR3 bases: TGTGCCAGCAGCCCAGGACAGGGTACAAACACCATATATTTT.

This rearrangement joins TRBV5-1 to TRBJ2-7; 8 bases agree with TRBD2. The CDR3 runs to 15 residues. The germline V gene has CDR1 SGHRS and CDR2 YFSETQ. After removal of 2 bases from V and 7 bases from J, the junction contained 11 bases not matched to a gene. The CDR3: CASSFAGGLPSEQYF. In nucleotides, the CDR3 is TGCGCCAGCAGCTTCGCGGGGGGCCTCCCCAGTGAGCAGTACTTC.

This clone was observed a single time. Here the CDR3 reads CATSREGSVGYGYTF. CDR3 DNA: TGTGCCACCAGCAGAGAGGGGTCTGTAGGATATGGCTACACCTTC. The V and J genes are TRBV15 and TRBJ1-2; no firm D call. Trimming removed 0 bases from V and 5 bases from J, with 13 bases in between. CDR1 is LNHNV and CDR2 is YYDKDF in the germline V gene (reference sequence). This CDR3 comprises 15 residues.

The rearrangement joins TRBV20-1 to TRBJ2-3, with D unresolved. Deletions cut 3 bases from V and 2 bases from J, with 3 bases between. This CDR3 region has 11 residues. Looked up from germline, CDR1 is DFQATT and CDR2 is SNEGSKA (reference sequence). CDR3 in amino acids: CSARVTDTQYF. In DNA, the CDR3 is TGCAGTGCTAGGGTCACAGATACGCAGTATTTT.